The 23 T cell receptor beta chains below were found in one sample sequenced in a study of shared clonotypes between healthy human individuals. Some clones are missing from TCRdb's copy, which holds only in-frame ones; the method was immunoSEQ multiplex PCR. The sample consists of 2 million to 2.5 million clones, more than 85% of them appearing once. The material sequenced was naive CD4+ T cells from PBMCs. This sample's subset: CD45RA+ positively selected. The receptors stem from a man aged 18-30 years in good health. Some clones in this sample may be carry-over from other donors' samples.

The chain employs TRBV29-1 and TRBJ2-1; 8 bases are a match to TRBD1. This CDR3 contains 14 residues. Losses at the gene ends were 6 bases for V and 3 bases for J; bases not matched to a gene: 7. The germline CDR1 and CDR2 sequences are SQVTM and ANQGSEA. CDR3 bases: TGCAGCGTGGCAGGGGGCGTCGTCTACAATGAGCAGTTCTTC. Its protein product is CSVAGGVVYNEQFF.

V is TRBV11-3 and J is TRBJ2-1; D is unresolved. The CDR3 sequence is 15 residues long. Trimming removed 5 bases from V and 4 bases from J, with 15 bases in between. From germline, CDR1 is SGHNT and CDR2 YENEEA. The CDR3 reads CASSHDLRPYNEQFF. CDR3 in DNA: TGTGCCAGCAGCCACGACCTTAGACCGTACAATGAGCAGTTCTTC.

The chain couples TRBV2 to TRBJ2-1; 8 nucleotides align to TRBD1. The V segment lost 6 bases and the J segment 0 bases; nucleotides outside the gene matches: 7. The CDR3 is 16 residues long. Germline V gives CDR1 SNHLY, CDR2 FYNNEI. Here the CDR3 DNA reads TGTGCCAGCAGGGCGACAGGGGAAAGCTCCTACAATGAGCAGTTCTTC. Residues: CASRATGESSYNEQFF.

The V gene is TRBV18, the J gene TRBJ2-5; TRBD2 is a possible D gene (5 bases). CDR1 and CDR2 from the germline V gene are KGHSH and LQKENI. Between the trimmed V and J ends, which lost 4 bases and 1 base, there was a span of 7 bases. The CDR3 loop spans 13 amino acids. CDR3 sequence (DNA): TGTGCCAGCTCACGGGAGATCCAAGAGACCCAGTACTTC. Translation gives CASSREIQETQYF.

The rearrangement uses TRBV6-1 and TRBJ2-7, with a tentative D call TRBD1 (6 bases). CDR3 length equals 15 residues. Trimming shortened V by 3 bases and J by 5 bases, and 17 bases separated the two germline ends. CDR1 and CDR2 from the germline V gene are MNHNS and SASEGT. Written as DNA, the CDR3 is TGTGCCAGCAGTGAGACAGGCTTGGAGATCGACGAGCAGTACTTC. Protein sequence: CASSETGLEIDEQYF.

This clone was seen once. The chain couples TRBV29-1 to TRBJ2-1, with 13 bases lining up with TRBD2. Germline V gives CDR1 SQVTM, CDR2 ANQGSEA. The CDR3 totals 14 residues. V dropped 7 bases and J dropped 7; count of bases not matched to a gene: 7. CDR3 DNA: TGCAGCGGAGGACTAGCGGGAGTCCAGAATGAGCAGTTCTTC. Its protein product is CSGGLAGVQNEQFF.

The chain uses TRBV7-9 and TRBJ1-5, with D unclear. Germline-derived CDR1 and CDR2 are SEHNR and FQNEAQ (reference sequence). The CDR3 runs 13 residues. Trimming cost V 1 base and J 5 bases, with 6 bases left between them. CDR3 sequence: CASSLGQDQPQHF. CDR3 nucleotide sequence: TGTGCCAGCAGCTTAGGGCAGGATCAGCCCCAGCATTTT.

The V and J genes are TRBV18 and TRBJ1-5; 7 bases line up with TRBD1. Germline loops: CDR1 KGHSH, CDR2 LQKENI. The CDR3 covers 16 residues. V lost 2 bases and J lost 0; bases outside the gene matches: 4. The CDR3 nucleotides are TGTGCCAGCTCACCAGTGGGACAGAATAGCAATCAGCCCCAGCATTTT. It yields the protein CASSPVGQNSNQPQHF. The variable domain in full, completed from reference TRBV18 and TRBJ1-5, reads NAGVMQNPRHLVRRRGQEARLRCSPMKGHSHVYWYRQLPEEGLKFMVYLQKENIIDESGMPKERFSAEFPKEGPSILRIQQVVRGDSAAYFCASSPVGQNSNQPQHFGDGTRLSIL.

A note on this clone: Other DNA sequences in this sample translate to the same CDR3. CDR3 protein: CASSLEGQNYGYTF. The CDR3 nucleotides are TGCGCCAGCAGCTTGGAGGGACAAAACTATGGCTACACCTTC. The rearrangement joins TRBV5-1 to TRBJ1-2, with D possibly being TRBD1 (6 bases). Germline V lookup: CDR1 SGHRS, CDR2 YFSETQ. There are 14 residues in the CDR3. Trimming cost V 0 bases and J 2 bases, with 8 bases left between them.

The V gene is TRBV28, the J gene TRBJ2-3; D tentatively reads TRBD1 or TRBD2 (5 bases each). The CDR3 has 16 amino acids. CDR1 and CDR2 (germline): MDHEN, SYDVKM. V was shortened by 4 bases and J by 8 bases, with 22 bases between the two germline ends. The CDR3, as DNA: TGTGCCAGCAGTTCCCGGGGCTCTTTATCTTTTGGTACGCAGTATTTT. Its protein product is CASSSRGSLSFGTQYF.

A note on this clone: The sample has other DNA sequences that encode this CDR3 too. This chain links TRBV28 with TRBJ2-7; maybe TRBD2 (5 bases). V was trimmed by 2 bases and J by 4 bases, leaving 6 bases between them. The CDR3 consists of 12 residues. The germline V gene encodes CDR1 MDHEN and CDR2 SYDVKM. CDR3 DNA: TGTGCCAGCAGTTTAGGAGGATACGAGCAGTACTTC. The encoded protein is CASSLGGYEQYF.

The chain recombines TRBV7-2 with TRBJ2-1; possibly TRBD1 for D (6 bases). The CDR3 has 15 residues. V was clipped by 1 base and J by 2 bases, with 9 bases between them. The V gene's germline CDR1 is SGHTA and CDR2 FQGNSA. CDR3 DNA sequence: TGTGCCAGCAGCTTAGTTGGGGGCGCCTACAATGAGCAGTTCTTC. Translating it yields CASSLVGGAYNEQFF.

J is TRBJ2-4 and V is TRBV11-3; tentative D call: TRBD2 (6 bases). Trimming removed 0 bases at V and 13 bases at J, with 13 bases between. This CDR3 is 13 amino acids long. The germline V gene encodes CDR1 SGHNT and CDR2 YENEEA. The CDR3 DNA reads TGTGCCAGCAGCTTAGAAGGAGGAGGGCCGCAGTACTTC. Encoded protein: CASSLEGGGPQYF.

The chain has TRBV28 and TRBJ1-5; 7 bases line up with TRBD1. The CDR3 length is 15 residues. Germline lookup yields CDR1 MDHEN and CDR2 SYDVKM. The ends lost 7 bases at V and 1 base at J; junction bases unmatched: 7. The CDR3 loop is CASKVGGDSNQPQHF. The CDR3 nucleotides read TGTGCCAGCAAAGTAGGGGGCGACAGCAATCAGCCCCAGCATTTT.

This clone was seen just once. Other DNA sequences from this sample encode an identical CDR3 as well. The chain is built from TRBV5-1 and TRBJ2-7, with 11 bases identical to TRBD1. CDR3 length equals 14 residues. V lost 4 bases to trimming and J lost 4 bases; unmatched junction nucleotides: 4. Germline assignment: CDR1 SGHRS and CDR2 YFSETQ. Here the CDR3 reads CASSGQGASYEQYF. As DNA, the CDR3 is TGCGCCAGCAGCGGACAGGGGGCTTCATACGAGCAGTACTTC.

The V gene is TRBV5-1, the J gene TRBJ1-1; TRBD1 agrees at 8 bases. This CDR3 has 15 residues. The germline CDR1 and CDR2 sequences are SGHRS and YFSETQ. Trimming at V came to 2 bases and at J to 1 base, leaving 4 bases not matched to a gene. Written as DNA, the CDR3 is TGCGCCAGCAGCTTTACTACAGGGGGGAACACTGAAGCTTTCTTT. Translated: CASSFTTGGNTEAFF.

As regards this clone: Other DNA sequences within the sample encode an identical CDR3. The chain is built from TRBV28 and TRBJ1-2; the D is unclear. The V and J ends lost 2 bases and 4 bases respectively, with 5 bases between them. The CDR3 length is 12 residues. In germline, CDR1 is MDHEN, CDR2 SYDVKM. CDR3 DNA sequence: TGTGCCAGCAGTTTAAGCGCCTATGGCTACACCTTC. It codes for CASSLSAYGYTF.

The gene calls are TRBV5-1 and TRBJ1-1; 9 bases are shared with TRBD1. Per the germline V gene, CDR1 is SGHRS and CDR2 is YFSETQ. Losses at the gene ends were 4 bases for V and 1 base for J; bases not matched to a gene: 14. The CDR3 length is 18 residues. CDR3 nucleotide sequence: TGCGCCAGCAGCCCGCAGGGACAGGGTAGATTTTCGAACACTGAAGCTTTCTTT. It yields the protein CASSPQGQGRFSNTEAFF.

The chain couples TRBV28 to TRBJ2-5; 8 bases align to TRBD2. V gave up 2 bases and J gave up 3 bases; unmatched junction bases: 5. The CDR3 loop spans 15 amino acids. CDR1 is MDHEN, CDR2 SYDVKM, per germline. CDR3 DNA: TGTGCCAGCAGTTTAGGAGCGGGAGCGAAAGAGACCCAGTACTTC. Translation gives CASSLGAGAKETQYF.

The chain couples TRBV25-1 to TRBJ2-7, with 9 bases fitting TRBD1. Germline V lookup: CDR1 MGHDK, CDR2 SYGVNS. The ends lost 3 bases at V and 2 bases at J; junction bases unmatched: 5. CDR3 length: 15 residues. The CDR3, as DNA: TGTGCCAGCAGTGACCGCGGGACAGGGACCTACGAGCAGTACTTC. Protein: CASSDRGTGTYEQYF.

This rearrangement joins TRBV19 to TRBJ1-1, with 8 nucleotides matching TRBD1. Trimming took 9 bases from V and 5 from J; bases not matched to a gene: 26. The CDR3 runs 19 residues. Germline V gene sequence: CDR1 LNHDA, CDR2 SQIVND (reference sequence). In DNA, the CDR3 is TGTGCCAGCCACCCTGCGGGCAGGGGGCTGATTGGCGGGTGGACTGAAGCTTTCTTT. Translating it yields CASHPAGRGLIGGWTEAFF.

This chain connects TRBV7-6 to TRBJ2-7, with D possibly being TRBD1 (5 bases). This CDR3 is 12 amino acids long. Germline V lookup: CDR1 SGHVS, CDR2 FNYEAQ. The germline V and J ends were trimmed by 4 bases and 6 bases, with 10 bases remaining between them. The CDR3 sequence is CASSSPGFEQYF. The CDR3 bases are TGTGCCAGCAGCTCCCCAGGGTTCGAGCAGTACTTC.

The J gene is TRBJ2-7, the V gene TRBV9; TRBD1 might be the D (6 bases). Germline CDR1 reads SGDLS; CDR2 reads YYNGEE. The CDR3 runs to 15 residues. V was shortened by 2 bases and J by 0 bases, with 12 bases between the two germline ends. This chain's CDR3 is CASSVGHPSSYEQYF. The CDR3 DNA follows: TGTGCCAGCAGCGTGGGACACCCGAGCTCCTACGAGCAGTACTTC.